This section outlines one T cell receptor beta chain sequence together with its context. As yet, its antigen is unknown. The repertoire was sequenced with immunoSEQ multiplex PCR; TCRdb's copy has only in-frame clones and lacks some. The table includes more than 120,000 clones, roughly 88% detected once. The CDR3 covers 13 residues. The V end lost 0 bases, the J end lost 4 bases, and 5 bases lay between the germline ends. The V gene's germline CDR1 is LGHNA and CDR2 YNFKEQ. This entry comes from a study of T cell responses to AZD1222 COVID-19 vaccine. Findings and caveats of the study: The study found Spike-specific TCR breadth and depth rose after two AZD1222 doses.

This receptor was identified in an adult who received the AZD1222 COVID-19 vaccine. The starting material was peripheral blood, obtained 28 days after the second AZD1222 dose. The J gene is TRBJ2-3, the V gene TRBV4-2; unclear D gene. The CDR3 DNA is TGTGCCAGCAGCCAAGAATCACCAGATACGCAGTATTTT. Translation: CASSQESPDTQYF.